This T cell receptor (beta chain) stems from a study of T cell responses to AZD1222 COVID-19 vaccine. The CDR3 spans 11 residues. Deletions cut 2 bases from V and 7 bases from J, with 4 bases between. Germline CDR1 SGHRS, CDR2 YFSETQ. On this clone: Its antigen is not identified.

The repertoire was sequenced with immunoSEQ multiplex PCR; TCRdb's copy has only in-frame clones and lacks some. The data hold 100,000 to 130,000 clones, with about 92% observed a single time. Study findings and constraints: Spike-wide coverage was observed for vaccine-associated CD4 TCRs, with dominant responses at 160-218 and 743-854.

This chain uses TRBV5-1 with TRBJ2-4; D is ambiguous. The source of this sequence is an adult in good health. Sample: peripheral blood, taken on day 0 of MenACWY control vaccination. The CDR3 here is CASSLGNIQYF. CDR3 DNA: TGCGCCAGCAGCTTAGGGAACATTCAGTACTTC.